This is a list of T cell receptor beta chains from one sample in a study of T cells in Graves' hyperthyroidism and ophthalmopathy. Each CDR3 protein gets one entry after TCRdb re-called the multiplex PCR reads with MiXCR. The table includes 280,000 or so distinct CDR3 sequences, 12% to 15% detected once. Input material: blood. The receptors were gathered from a woman aged 50 to 60 with Graves' hyperthyroidism that later progressed to Graves' ophthalmopathy. Both conserved end residues are part of each CDR3. The order of the fields is V gene, CDR3 protein.

TRBV20-1,CSARRPPTGQPQHF
TRBV24-1,CATSEATGNEQFF
TRBV20-1,CSARVPYTDTQYF
TRBV19,CASSITGTGLNYGYTF
TRBV11-2,CATQAANYGYTF
TRBV3-1,CASSQAYRGNYGYTF
TRBV20-1,CSAIRGLASDNEQFF
TRBV7-2,CASSTRDRRGSGYTF
TRBV12-3/TRBV12-4,CASSWQGETEAFF
TRBV30,CAWSPLDADNEQFF
TRBV4-1,CASSRSGGTGRNGQFF
TRBV6-2/TRBV6-3,CAATLDPMGEQYF
TRBV5-1,CASSPGTVSNQPQHF
TRBV4-1,CASSQEAGVNYGYTF
TRBV28,CASSPGTGKSNQPQHF
TRBV27,CASSKQTGDTQYF
TRBV20-1,CSAGGVYSYEQYF
TRBV5-5,CASSLDLRGKTFF
TRBV10-3,CASQPDRNTGELFF
TRBV4-2,CASSQDKAGGTDTQYF
TRBV20-1,CSAPGTSGAADTQYF
TRBV5-6,CASSLASRSAYEQYF
TRBV2,CASSEQGVLYGQYF
TRBV27,CASSLALYEQYF
TRBV5-1,CASSLDGRKAGNTIYF
TRBV28,CASSPLDRVNQPQHF